These 11 T cell receptor beta chains were all obtained from the same sample, sequenced in a study of blood T cell repertoires in COVID-19. Generated by immunoSEQ multiplex PCR, the TCRdb table keeps only in-frame clones and is missing some. The table records about 160,000 clones, 75% to 90% of them present only once. The sequenced material came from PBMCs or T cells enriched from blood (not recorded which). Receptors originate from a woman in her sixties who had recovered from COVID-19.

The V gene is TRBV27, the J gene TRBJ1-5; D gene unclear. From germline, CDR1 is MNHEY and CDR2 SMNVEV (reference sequence). V was cut by 5 bases and J by 3 bases, with 8 bases left in between. CDR3 length: 13 amino acids. The CDR3 loop is CASSLGVNQPQHF. CDR3 DNA sequence: TGTGCCAGCAGTCTCGGGGTCAATCAGCCCCAGCATTTT.

The chain couples TRBV7-9 to TRBJ1-2, with 7 bases that match TRBD1. The germline CDR1 and CDR2 sequences are SEHNR and FQNEAQ (reference sequence). This CDR3 region has 13 residues. V shed 7 bases, J shed 8 bases, and the junction held 10 bases outside the gene matches. The CDR3 DNA reads TGTGCCAGCATTAACGACCGGGACAGAGGCTACACCTTC. Its translation is CASINDRDRGYTF.

The CDR3 spells CASSQESSGGYNEQFF. DNA for the CDR3: TGTGCCAGCAGCCAAGAGTCTAGCGGGGGCTACAATGAGCAGTTCTTC. The chain uses TRBV4-2 and TRBJ2-1, with TRBD2 matching 10 bases. Germline V gene sequence: CDR1 LGHNA, CDR2 YNFKEQ. The CDR3 has 16 amino acids. V lost 0 bases to trimming and J lost 3 bases; unmatched junction nucleotides: 2.

J is TRBJ1-3 and V is TRBV11-2; TRBD1 agrees at 7 bases. The germline gives CDR1 SGHAT, CDR2 FQNNGV. CDR3 length: 15 amino acids. With 5 bases clipped from V and 0 bases from J, the junction kept 4 bases outside the gene matches. CDR3 sequence (DNA): TGTGCCAGCAGCCGGGGACAGACCTCTGGAAACACCATATATTTT. It codes for CASSRGQTSGNTIYF.

Here the CDR3 reads CASSSTYMQPQHF. CDR3 nucleotide sequence: TGTGCCAGCAGTTCCACATATATGCAGCCCCAGCATTTT. The J gene is TRBJ1-5, the V gene TRBV6-5; the D is unclear. Germline V gene data show CDR1 as MNHEY and CDR2 as SVGAGI. Trimming took 4 bases from V and 7 from J, leaving 11 bases between them. This CDR3 has 13 amino acids.

V gene TRBV5-1 combines with J gene TRBJ2-5, with TRBD1 matching over 7 bases. After removal of 0 bases from V and 4 bases from J, the junction contained 3 bases not matched to a gene. Germline CDR1 and CDR2: SGHRS and YFSETQ. This CDR3 region has 14 residues. CDR3: CASSLEGARETQYF. The CDR3 nucleotides are TGCGCCAGCAGCTTGGAGGGGGCACGAGAGACCCAGTACTTC. The full variable domain, completed using reference TRBV5-1 and TRBJ2-5, is KAGVTQTPRYLIKTRGQQVTLSCSPISGHRSVSWYQQTPGQGLQFLFEYFSETQRNKGNFPGRFSGRQFSNSRSEMNVSTLELGDSALYLCASSLEGARETQYFGPGTRLLVL.

The CDR3 protein is CSESGGTNEKLFF. CDR3 bases: TGCAGCGAGTCAGGGGGTACTAATGAAAAACTGTTTTTT. The V and J genes are TRBV29-1 and TRBJ1-4; TRBD1 aligns across 7 bases. V lost 7 bases to trimming and J lost 2 bases; unmatched junction nucleotides: 4. CDR1 is SQVTM and CDR2 is ANQGSEA in the germline V gene. There are 13 residues in the CDR3.

The genes are TRBV14 and TRBJ2-1; TRBD1 matches at 11 bases. Germline V lookup: CDR1 SGHDN, CDR2 FVKESK. With V trimmed by 4 bases and J by 8 bases, 10 bases remained unmatched. The CDR3 has 16 residues. The CDR3 bases are TGTGCCAGCAGCCCTCCCCTGGGACAGGGGGGGGATGAGCAGTTCTTC. Amino acid sequence: CASSPPLGQGGDEQFF.

J is TRBJ1-1 and V is TRBV9, with unresolved D. Trimming left V 2 bases short and J 3 bases short, with 14 bases between. The CDR3 is 15 residues long. CDR1 and CDR2 (germline): SGDLS, YYNGEE. CDR3 nucleotides: TGTGCCAGCAGCGTCCAAACTAGGGTGGACACTGAAGCTTTCTTT. As protein: CASSVQTRVDTEAFF. The full variable domain, with the rest looked up from reference TRBV9 and TRBJ1-1, is DSGVTQTPKHLITATGQRVTLRCSPRSGDLSVYWYQQSLDQGLQFLIQYYNGEERAKGNILERFSAQQFPDLHSELNLSSLELGDSALYFCASSVQTRVDTEAFFGQGTRLTVV.

This clone was found once. The J gene is TRBJ2-7, the V gene TRBV14; possible D gene TRBD2, 5 bases. Looked up from germline, CDR1 is SGHDN and CDR2 is FVKESK. Trimming stripped 4 bases from V and 6 bases from J, with 19 bases between. The CDR3 is made up of 15 amino acids. CDR3 region: CASSRVTLRAGEQYF. DNA for the CDR3: TGTGCCAGCAGCCGAGTAACATTGAGGGCGGGCGAGCAGTACTTC.

V is TRBV20-1 and J is TRBJ2-1; D is possibly TRBD1 (5 bases). CDR3 size: 11 residues. CDR1 DFQATT and CDR2 SNEGSKA come from the germline V gene (reference sequence). The V gene lost 6 bases and the J gene lost 9 bases, with 12 bases spanning the gap. The CDR3 sequence: CSANWGSEQFF. Here the CDR3 DNA reads TGCAGTGCAAACTGGGGCAGTGAGCAGTTCTTC.